Described below is a single T cell receptor beta chain sequence and its context. The sample is drawn from a study of control samples from healthy donors and cancer patients. Here immunoSEQ multiplex PCR was the method, and the copy in TCRdb shows in-frame clones only, minus some. The profile shows some 150,000 clones, about 89% of them singletons. The source of this sequence is a man younger than 30 in good health. The sequenced sample was blood.

This CDR3 reads CASSRRAGESTDTQYF. The DNA of the CDR3 is TGCGCCAGCAGCCGTAGAGCGGGAGAGAGCACAGATACGCAGTATTTT. The V and J genes are TRBV4-1 and TRBJ2-3; 8 nucleotides line up with TRBD2. Losses at the gene ends were 4 bases for V and 0 bases for J; bases not matched to a gene: 6. The CDR3 runs to 16 residues. Germline CDR1 reads MGHRA; CDR2 reads YSYEKL.